The clone carrying this T cell receptor beta chain occurred a few times. This specimen belongs to a study of blood T cells in healthy people across ages. A second PCR, run for about 6 to 11 cycles, used a sample-barcoded 5' primer plus a J-beta primer mix. Any given sample supplied a minimum of 2.5 million CDR3-containing paired-end reads. TCRdb itself ran the 5' RACE reads through MiXCR, one entry per CDR3 protein. The sample lists 750,000 to 850,000 distinct CDR3 sequences, approximately 25% occurring once. Each sample used at least 6 million PBMCs. Another study also made use of these data, one on T cells of mothers and their children. Per that paper: The study recruited three healthy Caucasian mothers and their six children as donors.

Sequenced sample: blood. The TCR originated in a boy younger than 18 in good health.

The CDR3 here is CASSPPTNDHNEQFF. In DNA form, the CDR3 reads TGTGCCAGCTCACCACCCACCAACGATCACAATGAGCAGTTCTTC. This chain links TRBV18 with TRBJ2-1; D unclear. V was pared by 0 bases and J by 5 bases, with 11 bases between. The germline V gene has CDR1 KGHSH and CDR2 LQKENI. The CDR3 is 15 residues long.